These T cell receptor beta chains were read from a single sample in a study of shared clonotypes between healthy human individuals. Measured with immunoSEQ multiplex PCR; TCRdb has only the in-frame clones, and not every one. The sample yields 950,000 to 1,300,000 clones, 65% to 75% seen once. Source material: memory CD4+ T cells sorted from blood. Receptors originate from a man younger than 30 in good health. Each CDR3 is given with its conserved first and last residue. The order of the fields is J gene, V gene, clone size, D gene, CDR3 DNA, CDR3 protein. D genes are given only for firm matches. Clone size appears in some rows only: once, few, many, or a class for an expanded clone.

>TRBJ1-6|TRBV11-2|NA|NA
TGTGCCAGCAGCGTGCTCCTTTTCAATTCACCCCTCCACTTT
CASSVLLFNSPLHF
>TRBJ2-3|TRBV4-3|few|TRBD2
TGCGCCAGCAGCCAACTGGCAGCGGGAGGAGGAGATACGCAGTATTTT
CASSQLAAGGGDTQYF
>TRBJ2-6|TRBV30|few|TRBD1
TGTGCCTGGATCGGGACAGTGGAAATCGGGGCCAACGTCCTGACTTTC
CAWIGTVEIGANVLTF
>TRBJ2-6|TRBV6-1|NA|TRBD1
TGTGCCAGCAGTGAAGGGGGGACAGGGGCCATGGGCCTCTGGGCCAACGTCCTGACTTTC
CASSEGGTGAMGLWANVLTF
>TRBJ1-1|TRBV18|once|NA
TGTGCCATTCAGACCCAGCGGGACACTGAAGCTTTCTTT
CAIQTQRDTEAFF
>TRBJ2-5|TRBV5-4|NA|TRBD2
TGTGCCAGCAGCTTGTGGCTAGCGGGGCTATTAGAGACCCAGTACTTC
CASSLWLAGLLETQYF
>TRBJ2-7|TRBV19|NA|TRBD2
TGTGCCAGCTCTAGACTAGCGGGAGGTCCCTACGAGCAGTACTTC
CASSRLAGGPYEQYF
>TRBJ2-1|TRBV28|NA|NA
TGTGCCAGCAGGGGGGGAGTCTTGGGCAATGAGCAGTTCTTC
CASRGGVLGNEQFF
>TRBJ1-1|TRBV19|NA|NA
TGTGCCAGCAGTATGGGAACTATGAACACTGAAGCTTTCTTT
CASSMGTMNTEAFF
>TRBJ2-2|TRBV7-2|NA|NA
TGTGCCAGCAGCCTCAACGGAGGGGAGCTGTTTTTT
CASSLNGGELFF
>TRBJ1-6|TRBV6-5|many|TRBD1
TGTGCCAGCAGAGACAGGGGAGGGTCACCCCTCCACTTT
CASRDRGGSPLHF
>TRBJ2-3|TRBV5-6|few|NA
TGTGCCAGCAGCCGTTCGGGGCAGGGGCCCTTTTTAGGCACCGATACGCAGTATTTT
CASSRSGQGPFLGTDTQYF
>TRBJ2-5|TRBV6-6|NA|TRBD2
TGTGCCAGCAGATCTAGCGGCCAAGAGACCCAGTACTTC
CASRSSGQETQYF
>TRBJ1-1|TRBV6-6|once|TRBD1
TGTGCGACAGGGGAAGTAAGTAAGACTGAAGCTTTCTTT
CATGEVSKTEAFF
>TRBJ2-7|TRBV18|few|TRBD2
TGTGCCAGCTCACCAAGCGGGGACGAGCAGTACTTC
CASSPSGDEQYF
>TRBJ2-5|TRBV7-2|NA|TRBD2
TGTGCCAGCAGCCCCAGTAGCGGGAGAGAGACCCAGTACTTC
CASSPSSGRETQYF
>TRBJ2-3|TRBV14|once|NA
TGTGCCAGCAGCCAAGATCCTGGGCAGGACTGGAGCCATGATACGCAGTATTTT
CASSQDPGQDWSHDTQYF
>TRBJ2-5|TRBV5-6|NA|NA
TGTGCCAGCAGCATACGGGGGGAGACCCAGTACTTC
CASSIRGETQYF
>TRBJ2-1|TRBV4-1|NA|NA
TGCGCCAGCAGGGGGAGCGGCAATGAGCAGTTCTTC
CASRGSGNEQFF
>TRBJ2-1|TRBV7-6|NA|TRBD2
TGTGCCAGCAGCCCCTCTAGCGGAAACTACAATGAGCAGTTCTTC
CASSPSSGNYNEQFF
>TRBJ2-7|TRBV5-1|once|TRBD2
TGCGCCAGCAGCCCTGCTTGGGGGAGGGATTTCTACGAGCAGTACTTC
CASSPAWGRDFYEQYF
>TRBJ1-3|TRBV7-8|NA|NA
TGTGCCAGCAGCCCCAAAGAGGCGAACTCTGGAAACACCATATATTTT
CASSPKEANSGNTIYF
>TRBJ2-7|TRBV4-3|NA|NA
TGCGCCAGCAGCCAAGATCATAGAGGGGACGAGCAGTACTTC
CASSQDHRGDEQYF